The 11 T cell receptor beta chains below were found in one sample sequenced in a study of tumor and adjacent non-tumor tissue in lung cancer. The template was RNA from unsorted bulk tissue. Distant lung tissue was collected more than 3 cm away from the tumor edge. A modified ARM-PCR protocol with three rounds of nested PCR amplified TCRbeta. TCRdb itself ran the multiplex PCR reads through MiXCR, one entry per CDR3 protein. The sample lists about 100,000 distinct CDR3 sequences, approximately 65% occurring once. The sample was distant non-tumor lung tissue. The receptors come from a man younger than 40 with non-small cell lung cancer.

The V call is TRBV6-5, the J call TRBJ1-5; maybe TRBD1 (5 bases). The CDR3 spans 13 residues. The V end lost 6 bases, the J end lost 6 bases, and 12 bases lay between the germline ends. The germline V gene has CDR1 MNHEY and CDR2 SVGAGI. The CDR3 loop is CASSQWGGQPQHF. The CDR3 region has the DNA TGTGCCAGCAGCCAATGGGGGGGTCAGCCCCAGCATTTT.

This clonotype was seen just once. The rearrangement joins TRBV7-3 to TRBJ1-2, with a possible D match to TRBD1 (6 bases). CDR1 is SGHTA and CDR2 is FQGTGA in the germline V gene. Trimming removed 2 bases from V and 3 bases from J, with 10 bases in between. This CDR3 is built from 14 residues. The CDR3 sequence: CASSLYAGDYGYTF. The CDR3 nucleotides are TGTGCCAGCAGCTTATATGCAGGGGACTATGGCTACACCTTC.

The chain joins TRBV12-3 or TRBV12-4 to TRBJ2-1; D gene ambiguous. Trimming took 2 bases from V and 10 from J, leaving 6 bases between them. This CDR3 is 11 amino acids long. The CDR3 protein is CASSLWIEQFF. The CDR3 nucleotides are TGTGCCAGCAGTTTATGGATAGAGCAGTTCTTC.

Notes on this clonotype: This may be a read error, as it is one base from a much larger clone. The chain employs TRBV7-8 and TRBJ1-6, with D hard to call. Germline V gene lookup returns CDR1 SGHVS and CDR2 FQNEAQ. The CDR3 is made up of 13 amino acids. With 1 base removed from V and 11 bases from J, the gap between germline ends came to 9 bases. In nucleotides, the CDR3 is TGTGCCAGCAGCTTAGGCGAGAAAACACCCCTCCACTTT. Translating it yields CASSLGEKTPLHF.

The genes are TRBV7-9 and TRBJ1-2; D perhaps matches TRBD1 (5 bases). Germline V CDR1 and CDR2: SEHNR, FQNEAQ (reference sequence). The CDR3 runs to 13 residues. V dropped 8 bases and J dropped 4 bases, with 14 bases sitting between them. The DNA for the CDR3 is TGTGCCAGCGCCGCGGGGCGTAGCTATGGCTACACCTTC. It translates to CASAAGRSYGYTF.

This clonotype was seen once. One base away lies a much larger clone, so this may be a sequencing read error. The rearrangement links TRBV5-4 to TRBJ2-1, with TRBD2 as a possible D gene (6 bases). V lost 0 bases and J 5 bases, leaving 12 bases between the germline ends. The CDR3 length is 15 residues. The germline V gene encodes CDR1 SGHNT and CDR2 YYREEE (reference sequence). The CDR3 DNA is TGTGCCAGCAGCTTGGAGGAGGGAACCCACAATGAGCAGTTCTTC. Protein sequence: CASSLEEGTHNEQFF.

This clonotype was counted a few times. This chain uses TRBV5-1 with TRBJ2-1, with D hard to call. V was pared by 0 bases and J by 5 bases, with 9 bases between. There are 14 residues in the CDR3. CDR1 and CDR2 (germline): SGHRS, YFSETQ. The CDR3 reads CASSLGAAHNEQFF. The CDR3 DNA sequence: TGCGCCAGCAGCTTGGGGGCAGCCCACAATGAGCAGTTCTTC.

A note on this clonotype: Compared with germline, one end of the junction differs, possibly owing to a read error. V gene TRBV20-1 combines with J gene TRBJ1-1; 7 bases match TRBD1. The CDR3 contains 16 residues. Germline assignment: CDR1 DFQATT and CDR2 SNEGSKA (reference sequence). The DNA of the CDR3 is TGCAGTGCCGCCGACAGGGACCACCCCTGGAACACTGAAGCTTCCTTT. Amino acids: CSAADRDHPWNTEASF.

Remarks on this clonotype: A much larger clone differs by one base, so this may be a read error. The J gene is TRBJ1-1, the V gene TRBV12-3 or TRBV12-4; maybe TRBD1 (5 bases). The CDR3 totals 14 residues. V lost 6 bases, J lost 4 bases, and 15 bases lay in between. The CDR3 nucleotides read TGTGCCAGCAGACGCGGGGCGGCGATCACTGAAGCTTTCTTT. This gives the protein CASRRGAAITEAFF.

J is TRBJ2-2 and V is TRBV29-1; tentatively, D is TRBD1 (6 bases). Looked up from germline, CDR1 is SQVTM and CDR2 is ANQGSEA. The CDR3 totals 15 residues. V shed 3 bases and J shed 6 bases, with 17 bases lying between them. The CDR3, as DNA: TGCAGCGTTGAGGGGGCGTATTCGAGCGCCGGGGAGCTGTTTTTT. This gives the protein CSVEGAYSSAGELFF.

This clonotype appeared a few times. A read error may explain this, as a much larger clone is one base away. The V and J genes are TRBV12-3 or TRBV12-4 and TRBJ1-2, with 10 bases fitting TRBD1. The CDR3 sequence is 15 residues long. V was clipped by 3 bases and J by 4 bases; unmatched bases: 5. CDR3 in amino acids: CASSLMRQGAYGYTF. DNA for the CDR3: TGTGCCAGCAGTTTGATGCGACAGGGGGCCTATGGCTACACCTTC.